This is a list of T cell receptor beta chains from one sample in a study of blood T cell repertoires in COVID-19. Only in-frame clones appear in the TCRdb table, and some are missing; sequencing was by immunoSEQ multiplex PCR. The data contain 60,000 or so clones, around 65% of them singletons. Sequenced material: PBMCs or T cells enriched from blood (not recorded which). The receptor source for this set is a woman in her sixties who had been exposed to COVID-19. Each CDR3 is given with its conserved first and last residue. Fields, in order: V gene, J gene, CDR3 protein.

V gene: TRBV2
J gene: TRBJ1-1
CDR3 protein: CASGRTDNTEAFF

V gene: TRBV24-1
J gene: TRBJ2-3
CDR3 protein: CATGTSGTTDTQYF

V gene: TRBV5-5
J gene: TRBJ1-6
CDR3 protein: CASSSNRLGHISPLHF

V gene: TRBV29-1
J gene: TRBJ2-7
CDR3 protein: CSVAKGQAYEQYF

V gene: TRBV6-5
J gene: TRBJ1-1
CDR3 protein: CASRSGLNTEAFF

V gene: TRBV12-3/TRBV12-4
J gene: TRBJ1-4
CDR3 protein: CASSNQGREKLFF

V gene: TRBV7-2
J gene: TRBJ2-7
CDR3 protein: CASSLSSGGSLHEQYF

V gene: TRBV4-2
J gene: TRBJ2-4
CDR3 protein: CASSQDGLAGVGDIQYF

V gene: TRBV28
J gene: TRBJ1-1
CDR3 protein: CASSFRNTEAFF

V gene: TRBV5-6
J gene: TRBJ2-1
CDR3 protein: CASSLAPGQGYNEQFF

V gene: TRBV6-4
J gene: TRBJ1-5
CDR3 protein: CASSDVRLTPSNQPQHF

V gene: TRBV28
J gene: TRBJ1-5
CDR3 protein: CASTPGDQPQHF

V gene: TRBV5-4
J gene: TRBJ2-1
CDR3 protein: CASSLRTSGRNEQFF

V gene: TRBV28
J gene: TRBJ1-5
CDR3 protein: CASSLVQFNQPQHF

V gene: TRBV9
J gene: TRBJ2-1
CDR3 protein: CASSLTRDEQFF

V gene: TRBV28
J gene: TRBJ2-3
CDR3 protein: CASSPPGGGGADTQYF

V gene: TRBV5-1
J gene: TRBJ2-3
CDR3 protein: CASSPGQFTDTQYF

V gene: TRBV18
J gene: TRBJ1-2
CDR3 protein: CASSPQRDRENYGYTF

V gene: TRBV9
J gene: TRBJ2-5
CDR3 protein: CASSPLGTWQETQYF

V gene: TRBV3-1/TRBV3-2
J gene: TRBJ1-2
CDR3 protein: CASSPRTGGRYGYTF

V gene: TRBV19
J gene: TRBJ1-6
CDR3 protein: CASSYSPRVGVNSPLHF

V gene: TRBV2
J gene: TRBJ2-4
CDR3 protein: CASSGGTGDKNIQYF

V gene: TRBV12-3/TRBV12-4
J gene: TRBJ1-1
CDR3 protein: CASSTTEQTEAFF

V gene: TRBV28
J gene: TRBJ1-5
CDR3 protein: CASTPGGTNQPQHF

V gene: TRBV27
J gene: TRBJ2-7
CDR3 protein: CASSSSGHYYEQYF

V gene: TRBV2
J gene: TRBJ1-3
CDR3 protein: CASSGQGYTIYF

V gene: TRBV6-5
J gene: TRBJ2-1
CDR3 protein: CASSRSLGDEQFF

V gene: TRBV5-4
J gene: TRBJ2-7
CDR3 protein: CASSRRDNILRVEQYF

V gene: TRBV2
J gene: TRBJ2-5
CDR3 protein: CASSEANTPETQYF

V gene: TRBV19
J gene: TRBJ1-6
CDR3 protein: CASSPRTGGVQNSPLHF

V gene: TRBV14
J gene: TRBJ1-6
CDR3 protein: CASSQKQGFSPLHF

V gene: TRBV28
J gene: TRBJ1-1
CDR3 protein: CASSHLTGTATEAFF

V gene: TRBV9
J gene: TRBJ2-2
CDR3 protein: CASSVRGTGELFF

V gene: TRBV30
J gene: TRBJ1-1
CDR3 protein: CAWRFSREAEAFF

V gene: TRBV30
J gene: TRBJ1-2
CDR3 protein: CAWIISGTARGGYTF

V gene: TRBV28
J gene: TRBJ1-1
CDR3 protein: CASRGGWAGNTEAFF

V gene: TRBV6-2/TRBV6-3
J gene: TRBJ2-6
CDR3 protein: CASSLTGSGANVLTF

V gene: TRBV27
J gene: TRBJ1-4
CDR3 protein: CASMRQFNEKLFF

V gene: TRBV5-1
J gene: TRBJ1-2
CDR3 protein: CASSLGTGGEGYTF

V gene: TRBV4-3
J gene: TRBJ1-1
CDR3 protein: CASSQGGGGTNTEAFF

V gene: TRBV6-5
J gene: TRBJ1-1
CDR3 protein: CASRLVEGEAFF

V gene: TRBV5-1
J gene: TRBJ1-5
CDR3 protein: CASSDRVGGPQHF

V gene: TRBV4-2
J gene: TRBJ1-4
CDR3 protein: CASSQDQWQIEKLFF

V gene: TRBV6-5
J gene: TRBJ2-3
CDR3 protein: CASSYGQGRSDTQYF

V gene: TRBV29-1
J gene: TRBJ1-1
CDR3 protein: CSVVLRTEAFF

V gene: TRBV18
J gene: TRBJ1-2
CDR3 protein: CASSPLGGGGGHYGYTF

V gene: TRBV28
J gene: TRBJ2-1
CDR3 protein: CASSLVRGRASEQFF

V gene: TRBV28
J gene: TRBJ1-2
CDR3 protein: CASSNNGQGAAYGYTF

V gene: TRBV30
J gene: TRBJ1-6
CDR3 protein: CAWSTGLTPLHF

V gene: TRBV18
J gene: TRBJ1-5
CDR3 protein: CASSPPGGQGIDQPQHF

V gene: TRBV29-1
J gene: TRBJ2-5
CDR3 protein: CSVEPSSEETQYF

V gene: TRBV2
J gene: TRBJ2-3
CDR3 protein: CASSDGFTDTQYF